The clone carrying this T cell receptor (beta chain) was observed many times. TCRdb independently ran MiXCR on the 5' RACE reads; one entry per CDR3 protein. Among 55,000 to 70,000 distinct CDR3 sequences listed, 8.5% to 10% were seen once. The source of the sample is a study of early T cells in non-severe SARS-CoV-2 infection. CDR1 and CDR2 from the germline V gene are MGHDK and SYGVNS. The CDR3 is made up of 18 amino acids. V shed 3 bases, J shed 0 bases, and the junction held 10 bases outside the gene matches. The specimen was whole blood. The rearrangement joins TRBV25-1 to TRBJ2-4; 8 nucleotides line up with TRBD1. The clonotype was recovered from an adult who was a healthcare worker with PCR-confirmed SARS-CoV-2 infection or an uninfected control (not recorded which). CDR3 sequence reads: CASSEDRDGFIAKNIQYF. For the CDR3, the DNA is TGTGCCAGCAGTGAGGACAGGGACGGATTCATAGCCAAAAACATTCAGTACTTC.